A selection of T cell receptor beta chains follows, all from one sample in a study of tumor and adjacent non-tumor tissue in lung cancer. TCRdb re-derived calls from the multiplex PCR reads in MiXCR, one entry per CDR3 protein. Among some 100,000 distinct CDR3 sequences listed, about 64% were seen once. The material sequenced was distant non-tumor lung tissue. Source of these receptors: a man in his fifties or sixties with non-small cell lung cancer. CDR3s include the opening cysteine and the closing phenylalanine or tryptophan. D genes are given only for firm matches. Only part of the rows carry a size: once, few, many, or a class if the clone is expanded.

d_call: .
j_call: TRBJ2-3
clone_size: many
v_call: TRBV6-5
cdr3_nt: TGTGCCAGCAGGCTGGGACTGGGAACGGAGTATTTT
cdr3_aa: CASRLGLGTEYF

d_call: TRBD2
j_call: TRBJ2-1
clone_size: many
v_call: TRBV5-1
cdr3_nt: TGCGCCAGCAATCCGGGGGGCGGGAGGGCCTACAATGAGCAGTTCTTC
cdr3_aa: CASNPGGGRAYNEQFF

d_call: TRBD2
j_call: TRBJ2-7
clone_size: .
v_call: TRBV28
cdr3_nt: TGTGCCAGCAGTTCGACTAGCGGCTACGAGCAGTACTTC
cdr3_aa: CASSSTSGYEQYF

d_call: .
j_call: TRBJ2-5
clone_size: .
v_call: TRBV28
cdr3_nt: TGTACCAGCAGTTGGACCGAGGGGATGGAGACCCAGTACTTC
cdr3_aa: CTSSWTEGMETQYF

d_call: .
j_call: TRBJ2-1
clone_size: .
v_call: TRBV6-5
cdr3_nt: TGTGCCAGTAGTTCGCACCCGGGGACGTCGGAGCAGTTCTTC
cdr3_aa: CASSSHPGTSEQFF

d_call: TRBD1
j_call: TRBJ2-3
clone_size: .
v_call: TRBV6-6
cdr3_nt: TGTGCCAGCATGAGGGGGACCGACAGGGCAACAGATACGCAGTATTTC
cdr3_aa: CASMRGTDRATDTQYF

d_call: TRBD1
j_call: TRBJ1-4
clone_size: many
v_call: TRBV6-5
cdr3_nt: TGTGCCAGCAGCCGGACAGGTCTGGCTGAAAAACTGTTTTTT
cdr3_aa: CASSRTGLAEKLFF

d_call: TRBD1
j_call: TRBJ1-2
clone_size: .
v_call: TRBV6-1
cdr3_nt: TGTGCCAGCAGAGCCGGGACAGGGGGCACGGGGGGCTATGGCTACACCTTC
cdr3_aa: CASRAGTGGTGGYGYTF

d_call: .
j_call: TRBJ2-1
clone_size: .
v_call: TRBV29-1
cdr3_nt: TGCAGCTTCCGCTGGGTCTACAATGAGCAGTTCTTC
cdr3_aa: CSFRWVYNEQFF

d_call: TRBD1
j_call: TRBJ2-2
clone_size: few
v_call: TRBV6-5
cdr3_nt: TGTGCCAGCAGTCCCGACAGGGGAGACGGCGGGGAGCTGTTTTTT
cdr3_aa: CASSPDRGDGGELFF

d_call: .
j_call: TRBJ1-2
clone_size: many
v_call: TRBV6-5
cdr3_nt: TGTGCCAGCAGTTACACCTGGTTGGGCCAAAACTATGGCTACACCTTC
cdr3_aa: CASSYTWLGQNYGYTF

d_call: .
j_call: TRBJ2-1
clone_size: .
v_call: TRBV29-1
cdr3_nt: TGCAGCGTTCCTCGCGGCTCCTACAATGGGCAGTTATTC
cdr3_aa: CSVPRGSYNGQLF

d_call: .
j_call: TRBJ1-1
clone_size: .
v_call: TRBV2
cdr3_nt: TGTACCAGCAGTGGCCTTACCCGGGACACCACTGAAGCTTTCTTT
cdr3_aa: CTSSGLTRDTTEAFF

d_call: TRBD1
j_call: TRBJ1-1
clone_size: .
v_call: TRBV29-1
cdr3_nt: TGCAGTGTTTCAGTGGGACAGGCGAACACTGAAGCTTTCTTT
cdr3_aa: CSVSVGQANTEAFF

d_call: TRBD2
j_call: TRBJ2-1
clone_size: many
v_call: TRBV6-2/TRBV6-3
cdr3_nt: TGTGCCAGCAGTCTCGGACTAGCGGGAGAAAATGAGCAGTTCTTC
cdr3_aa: CASSLGLAGENEQFF

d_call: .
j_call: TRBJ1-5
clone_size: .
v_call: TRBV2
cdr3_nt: TGTGCCAGCAGTGATGATGGCCAGCCCCAGCATTTT
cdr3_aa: CASSDDGQPQHF

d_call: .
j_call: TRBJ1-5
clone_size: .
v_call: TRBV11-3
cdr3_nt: TGTGCCAGCAGCCCGGGATCCGACCAGGCCCAGCATTTT
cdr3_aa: CASSPGSDQAQHF

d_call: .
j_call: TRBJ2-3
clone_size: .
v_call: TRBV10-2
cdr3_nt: TGCGCCTCAAAAGACTTGCTAACGCAGTATTTT
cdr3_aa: CASKDLLTQYF